Below are 9 T cell receptor beta chains sequenced from a single sample in a study of T cell responses to AZD1222 COVID-19 vaccine. Measured with immunoSEQ multiplex PCR; TCRdb has only the in-frame clones, and not every one. Found here are about 120,000 clones, about 86% of them singletons; the top ten hold over 8.5%. Sequencing used peripheral blood, obtained on day 0 of AZD1222 vaccination. The source is an adult in good health.

The chain combines TRBV5-6 with TRBJ2-7, with D unclear. The V gene lost 0 bases and the J gene lost 2 bases, with 9 bases spanning the gap. The CDR3 runs to 14 residues. CDR1 and CDR2 (germline): SGHDT, YYEEEE. CDR3 sequence (DNA): TGTGCCAGCAGCTTGGGGGCCAGCACCTACGAGCAGTACTTC. This translates into CASSLGASTYEQYF. Full variable domain (rest looked up from reference TRBV5-6 and TRBJ2-7): DAGVTQSPTHLIKTRGQQVTLRCSPKSGHDTVSWYQQALGQGPQFIFQYYEEEERQRGNFPDRFSGHQFPNYSSELNVNALLLGDSALYLCASSLGASTYEQYFGPGTRLTVT.

The chain combines TRBV7-8 with TRBJ1-4; 9 nucleotides agree with TRBD1. Germline V gene data show CDR1 as SGHVS and CDR2 as FQNEAQ. This CDR3 spans 16 amino acids. V lost 1 base, J lost 8 bases, and 8 bases stayed unmatched. The CDR3 loop reads CASSLVYRTGDEKLFF. The CDR3 nucleotides are TGTGCCAGCAGCTTAGTTTATAGGACAGGGGACGAAAAACTGTTTTTT.

The chain couples TRBV6-4 to TRBJ2-5; weak D call: TRBD1 (5 bases). Trimming took off 2 bases at V and 4 bases at J, with 14 bases between the two ends. The CDR3 spans 15 residues. The V gene's germline CDR1 is MRHNA and CDR2 SNTAGT. This chain's CDR3 is CASSDLGRALETQYF. The DNA of the CDR3 is TGTGCCAGCAGTGACCTGGGCAGGGCCCTAGAGACCCAGTACTTC.

The rearrangement joins TRBV4-2 to TRBJ2-7, with D unresolved. Germline CDR1 reads LGHNA; CDR2 reads YNFKEQ. This CDR3 is built from 14 residues. V was cut by 0 bases and J by 0 bases, with 6 bases left in between. The CDR3 is CASSQEDLSYEQYF. The DNA of the CDR3 is TGTGCCAGCAGCCAAGAAGACCTCTCCTACGAGCAGTACTTC.

This clone was counted a single time. The chain recombines TRBV7-2 with TRBJ2-1; perhaps D is TRBD1 or TRBD2 (5 bases each). This CDR3 contains 16 residues. V was cut by 0 bases and J by 7 bases, with 16 bases left in between. CDR1 and CDR2 from the germline V gene are SGHTA and FQGNSA. As DNA, the CDR3 is TGTGCCAGCAGCTTAGCGGGGGATCGATCTCGGAATGAGCAGTTCTTC. Translated: CASSLAGDRSRNEQFF.

The J gene is TRBJ2-1, the V gene TRBV19; perhaps TRBD2 as D (6 bases). The V gene lost 4 bases and the J gene lost 8 bases, with 12 bases spanning the gap. The germline V gene has CDR1 LNHDA and CDR2 SQIVND (reference sequence). This CDR3 region has 13 residues. The CDR3 loop is CASSSGIVDEQFF. CDR3 DNA: TGTGCCAGTAGTAGCGGGATCGTGGATGAGCAGTTCTTC.

The genes are TRBV27 and TRBJ1-1; TRBD1 matches at 7 bases. There are 12 residues in the CDR3. Unmatched junction bases numbered 5, after V lost 6 bases and J lost 7 bases. Per the germline V gene, CDR1 is MNHEY and CDR2 is SMNVEV (reference sequence). The DNA of the CDR3 is TGTGCCAGCAGGCCCCACAGGGGTGAAGCTTTCTTT. Its translation is CASRPHRGEAFF.

About this clone: The sample contains more than one DNA sequence encoding this CDR3. The chain is built from TRBV7-7 and TRBJ1-1; D is ambiguous. Trimming removed 1 base at V and 2 bases at J, with 5 bases between. The CDR3 contains 13 residues. Germline loops: CDR1 SSHAT, CDR2 FNYEAQ (reference sequence). The CDR3 sequence is CASSLGQNTEAFF. CDR3 coding DNA: TGTGCCAGCAGCTTAGGCCAAAACACTGAAGCTTTCTTT.

The chain employs TRBV11-2 and TRBJ2-6, with TRBD1 as a possible D gene (6 bases). CDR3 length equals 17 residues. Germline-derived CDR1 and CDR2 are SGHAT and FQNNGV. Trimming took 5 bases from V and 0 from J, leaving 14 bases between them. The CDR3 DNA is TGTGCCAGCAGCCCGTGGGACACTCACTCTGGGGCCAACGTCCTGACTTTC. This translates into CASSPWDTHSGANVLTF.